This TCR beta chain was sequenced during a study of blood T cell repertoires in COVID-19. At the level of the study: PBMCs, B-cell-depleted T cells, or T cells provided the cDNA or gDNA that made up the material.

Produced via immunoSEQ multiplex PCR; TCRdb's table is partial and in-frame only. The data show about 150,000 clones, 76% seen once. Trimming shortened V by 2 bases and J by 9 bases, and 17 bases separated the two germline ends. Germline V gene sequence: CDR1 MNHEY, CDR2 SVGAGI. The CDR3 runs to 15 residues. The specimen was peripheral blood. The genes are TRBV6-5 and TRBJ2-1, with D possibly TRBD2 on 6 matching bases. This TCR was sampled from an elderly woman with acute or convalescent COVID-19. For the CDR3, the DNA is TGTGCCAGCAGTTACGGGGGGATAGAGATCGCTGAGCAGTTCTTC. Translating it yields CASSYGGIEIAEQFF.